This is a list of T cell receptor beta chains from one sample in a study of T cell responses to AZD1222 COVID-19 vaccine. Sequencing used immunoSEQ multiplex PCR; TCRdb keeps in-frame clones, though not all of them. The table records tens of thousands of clones, 87% of them present only once. The specimen was peripheral blood, collected 28 days after the second AZD1222 dose. The receptors come from an adult who received the AZD1222 COVID-19 vaccine. Each CDR3 is given with its conserved first and last residue. A D gene is named only where the DNA matches it firmly. Clone size, where shown, is once, few, many, or a class for clones that have expanded.

V: TRBV4-1
J: TRBJ1-1
size: .
D: .
CDR3: CASSNTDRWNTEAFF
DNA: TGCGCCAGCAGCAACACGGACAGATGGAACACTGAAGCTTTCTTT

V: TRBV6-6
J: TRBJ1-2
size: .
D: TRBD1
CDR3: CASSPTGGYGYTF
DNA: TGTGCCAGCAGCCCGACAGGGGGGTATGGCTACACCTTC

V: TRBV2
J: TRBJ2-3
size: .
D: .
CDR3: CASRRDPGTDTQYF
DNA: TGTGCCAGCAGGCGGGACCCAGGCACAGATACGCAGTATTTT

V: TRBV10-3
J: TRBJ2-3
size: .
D: TRBD1
CDR3: CAIRPGQDTDTQYF
DNA: TGTGCCATCAGGCCGGGACAGGACACAGATACGCAGTATTTT

V: TRBV2
J: TRBJ2-7
size: .
D: .
CDR3: CASSQGRAGSYEQYF
DNA: TGTGCCAGCAGTCAAGGGCGGGCGGGCTCCTACGAGCAGTACTTC

V: TRBV7-9
J: TRBJ1-1
size: .
D: .
CDR3: CASSFGTNTEAFF
DNA: TGTGCCAGCAGCTTCGGGACGAACACTGAAGCTTTCTTT

V: TRBV7-9
J: TRBJ1-4
size: .
D: TRBD1
CDR3: CASSLGDRNNEKLFF
DNA: TGTGCCAGCAGCTTAGGGGACAGAAATAATGAAAAACTGTTTTTT

V: TRBV28
J: TRBJ1-1
size: .
D: TRBD1
CDR3: CASRVQGATEAFF
DNA: TGTGCCAGCAGGGTACAGGGGGCGACTGAAGCTTTCTTT

V: TRBV7-8
J: TRBJ1-1
size: .
D: .
CDR3: CASSQRALNTEAFF
DNA: TGTGCCAGCAGCCAACGGGCACTGAACACTGAAGCTTTCTTT

V: TRBV9
J: TRBJ2-7
size: once
D: TRBD2
CDR3: CASSRLAGSYEQYF
DNA: TGTGCCAGCAGCCGACTAGCGGGATCCTACGAGCAGTACTTC

V: TRBV2
J: TRBJ1-1
size: .
D: .
CDR3: CASSESLRDGGAEAFF
DNA: TGTGCCAGCAGTGAATCCTTGAGGGACGGAGGCGCTGAAGCTTTCTTT

V: TRBV28
J: TRBJ1-4
size: once
D: TRBD1
CDR3: CASRPQANRGLGEKLFF
DNA: TGTGCCAGCAGACCTCAAGCGAACAGGGGGCTGGGTGAAAAACTGTTTTTT

V: TRBV30
J: TRBJ2-1
size: .
D: .
CDR3: CAWSVKLGQFF
DNA: TGTGCCTGGAGTGTTAAGCTTGGCCAGTTCTTC

V: TRBV12-5
J: TRBJ2-7
size: .
D: TRBD1
CDR3: CASGLGAGQGATRSYEQYF
DNA: TGTGCTAGTGGTTTGGGGGCGGGACAGGGGGCCACCCGCTCCTACGAGCAGTACTTC

V: TRBV18
J: TRBJ1-2
size: .
D: .
CDR3: CASFGGDKPNYGYTF
DNA: TGTGCCAGCTTCGGGGGGGACAAACCTAACTATGGCTACACCTTC

V: TRBV18
J: TRBJ2-3
size: few
D: .
CDR3: CASSPSDTQYF
DNA: TGTGCCAGCTCACCGTCAGATACGCAGTATTTT

V: TRBV28
J: TRBJ2-7
size: .
D: .
CDR3: CASSRIREQYF
DNA: TGTGCCAGCAGTAGAATCCGCGAGCAGTACTTC

V: TRBV28
J: TRBJ2-7
size: .
D: .
CDR3: CAGGGPSSYEQYF
DNA: TGTGCCGGGGGCGGGCCGAGCTCCTACGAGCAGTACTTC

V: TRBV3-1/TRBV3-2
J: TRBJ2-4
size: few
D: .
CDR3: CASSSLAYNKNIQYF
DNA: TGTGCCAGCAGCTCGCTAGCGTATAACAAAAACATTCAGTACTTC

V: TRBV19
J: TRBJ1-6
size: .
D: TRBD1
CDR3: CASSARQGAGSPLHF
DNA: TGTGCCAGTAGTGCCCGACAGGGCGCGGGATCACCCCTCCACTTT

V: TRBV7-2
J: TRBJ2-7
size: .
D: TRBD2
CDR3: CASSLGLAATYEQYF
DNA: TGTGCCAGCAGCTTAGGGCTAGCGGCTACCTACGAGCAGTACTTC

V: TRBV14
J: TRBJ1-3
size: .
D: TRBD1
CDR3: CASSRTGGFSGNTIYF
DNA: TGTGCCAGCAGCCGGACAGGGGGCTTCTCTGGAAACACCATATATTTT

V: TRBV10-2
J: TRBJ1-5
size: .
D: TRBD1
CDR3: CASSWTGAEDQPQHF
DNA: TGCGCCAGCAGTTGGACAGGGGCCGAGGATCAGCCCCAGCATTTT

V: TRBV7-8
J: TRBJ2-7
size: .
D: TRBD1
CDR3: CASSQCQQGACEQYF
DNA: TGTGCCAGCAGCCAGTGCCAGCAGGGGGCGTGCGAGCAGTACTTC

V: TRBV30
J: TRBJ2-5
size: .
D: TRBD1
CDR3: CAWSAQGVETQYF
DNA: TGTGCCTGGAGTGCCCAGGGGGTGGAGACCCAGTACTTC

V: TRBV15
J: TRBJ2-7
size: .
D: .
CDR3: CATSRAGQSSYEQYF
DNA: TGTGCCACCAGCAGAGCCGGACAGAGCTCCTACGAGCAGTACTTC

V: TRBV14
J: TRBJ2-3
size: .
D: TRBD2
CDR3: CASSRGTSVSTDTQYF
DNA: TGTGCCAGCAGCCGAGGGACTAGCGTAAGCACAGATACGCAGTATTTT

V: TRBV5-4
J: TRBJ1-2
size: .
D: TRBD1
CDR3: CASRGGTGDDGYTF
DNA: TGTGCCAGCAGGGGCGGGACAGGCGACGATGGCTACACCTTC

V: TRBV9
J: TRBJ2-1
size: .
D: TRBD2
CDR3: CASSVGLAGVIYEQFF
DNA: TGTGCCAGCAGCGTGGGCCTAGCGGGAGTGATCTATGAGCAGTTCTTC

V: TRBV7-9
J: TRBJ2-7
size: once
D: TRBD1
CDR3: CASSFRDRIYEQYF
DNA: TGTGCCAGCAGCTTCCGGGACAGAATCTACGAGCAGTACTTC

V: TRBV15
J: TRBJ2-2
size: .
D: .
CDR3: CATGLNTGELFF
DNA: TGTGCCACCGGCCTGAACACCGGGGAGCTGTTTTTT

V: TRBV29-1
J: TRBJ1-2
size: .
D: .
CDR3: CSVARTDYGYTF
DNA: TGCAGCGTCGCGCGGACAGACTATGGCTACACCTTC

V: TRBV6-5
J: TRBJ2-3
size: .
D: .
CDR3: CASSYSAAPTDTQYF
DNA: TGTGCCAGCAGTTACTCAGCGGCCCCCACAGATACGCAGTATTTT

V: TRBV24-1
J: TRBJ2-2
size: .
D: TRBD1
CDR3: CATSDGTVNTGELFF
DNA: TGTGCCACCAGTGATGGGACAGTGAACACCGGGGAGCTGTTTTTT

V: TRBV5-1
J: TRBJ2-5
size: .
D: .
CDR3: CASSFQTLTGQETQYF
DNA: TGCGCCAGCAGCTTCCAAACCTTGACAGGCCAAGAGACCCAGTACTTC

V: TRBV28
J: TRBJ1-5
size: .
D: TRBD1
CDR3: CASSRTGVMNQPQHF
DNA: TGTGCCAGCAGTCGCACAGGGGTAATGAATCAGCCCCAGCATTTT

V: TRBV7-3
J: TRBJ1-1
size: .
D: .
CDR3: CASSLKIRQSRRTGDTEAFF
DNA: TGTGCCAGCAGCTTAAAGATTCGGCAGTCGCGTAGAACGGGAGACACTGAAGCTTTCTTT

V: TRBV6-4
J: TRBJ2-3
size: .
D: .
CDR3: CASSESSGRTDTQYF
DNA: TGTGCCAGCAGTGAGAGTAGCGGACGCACAGATACGCAGTATTTT

V: TRBV28
J: TRBJ1-4
size: once
D: .
CDR3: CASSQTAGEKLFF
DNA: TGTGCCAGCAGTCAGACAGCCGGAGAAAAACTGTTTTTT

V: TRBV19
J: TRBJ1-5
size: .
D: .
CDR3: CASSMGVGGGQPQHF
DNA: TGTGCCAGTAGTATGGGGGTCGGCGGTGGTCAGCCCCAGCATTTT

V: TRBV12-2
J: TRBJ2-3
size: .
D: .
CDR3: CASRLSSTDTQYF
DNA: TGTGCAAGTCGCTTGTCTAGCACAGATACGCAGTATTTT

V: TRBV24-1
J: TRBJ2-3
size: .
D: .
CDR3: CATSEGRARPTDTQYF
DNA: TGTGCCACCAGTGAAGGGCGGGCTAGGCCGACAGATACGCAGTATTTT

V: TRBV30
J: TRBJ2-7
size: .
D: .
CDR3: CAWSVVNEQYF
DNA: TGTGCCTGGAGTGTAGTGAACGAGCAGTACTTC

V: TRBV28
J: TRBJ1-2
size: once
D: .
CDR3: CASSFRGGGYTF
DNA: TGTGCCAGCAGTTTTCGGGGGGGCGGCTACACCTTC

V: TRBV28
J: TRBJ1-5
size: once
D: .
CDR3: CASNPLGPNQPQHF
DNA: TGTGCCAGCAATCCATTGGGCCCCAATCAGCCCCAGCATTTT

V: TRBV19
J: TRBJ1-5
size: .
D: .
CDR3: CASQGGGGSGNQPQHF
DNA: TGTGCCAGCCAAGGGGGGGGAGGCTCGGGCAATCAGCCCCAGCATTTT

V: TRBV6-5
J: TRBJ1-2
size: .
D: .
CDR3: CASSYSGALPNYGYTF
DNA: TGTGCCAGCAGTTACTCGGGTGCTCTACCGAACTATGGCTACACCTTC

V: TRBV18
J: TRBJ2-4
size: once
D: .
CDR3: CASSPRVEVIGNIQYF
DNA: TGTGCCAGCTCACCCCGGGTGGAGGTGATCGGAAACATTCAGTACTTC

V: TRBV5-6
J: TRBJ1-6
size: .
D: .
CDR3: CASRTGNREGSPLHF
DNA: TGTGCCAGCAGAACGGGGAACAGGGAAGGTTCACCCCTCCACTTT

V: TRBV5-1
J: TRBJ2-7
size: .
D: TRBD1
CDR3: CASSYDRASSYEQYF
DNA: TGCGCCAGCAGCTACGACAGGGCGAGCTCCTACGAGCAGTACTTC

V: TRBV14
J: TRBJ2-3
size: .
D: .
CDR3: CASSQDRVTQYF
DNA: TGTGCCAGCAGCCAAGATCGGGTTACGCAGTATTTT

V: TRBV28
J: TRBJ1-5
size: .
D: .
CDR3: CASSLGAPGVQHF
DNA: TGTGCCAGCAGTTTAGGGGCCCCCGGGGTACAGCATTTT

V: TRBV30
J: TRBJ2-5
size: .
D: .
CDR3: CAWSVPDLQETQYF
DNA: TGTGCCTGGAGTGTCCCCGACCTACAAGAGACCCAGTACTTC

V: TRBV6-5
J: TRBJ1-2
size: .
D: .
CDR3: CASSYFGGEYGYTF
DNA: TGTGCCAGCAGTTACTTTGGGGGAGAATATGGCTACACCTTC

V: TRBV28
J: TRBJ2-7
size: .
D: TRBD2
CDR3: CASRVTGPLAGHEQYF
DNA: TGTGCCAGCAGGGTTACAGGGCCCCTAGCGGGCCACGAGCAGTACTTC

V: TRBV28
J: TRBJ2-1
size: .
D: .
CDR3: CASSSSDRGRDEQFF
DNA: .

V: TRBV5-4
J: TRBJ1-3
size: .
D: .
CDR3: CASSQDRSSGNTIYF
DNA: TGTGCCAGCAGCCAAGACCGAAGCTCTGGAAACACCATATATTTT